A selection of T cell receptor beta chains follows, all from one sample in a study of T cells in localized non-small cell lung cancer. Measured with immunoSEQ multiplex PCR; TCRdb has only the in-frame clones, and not every one. The sample has around 2,400 clones; roughly 25% are singletons. Specimen: lung tumor tissue, collected before any cancer treatment. These receptors all come from a male donor at least 60 years old with stage III squamous cell lung carcinoma. Each CDR3 is given with its conserved first and last residue. D genes are given only for firm matches. The size field is filled for only some rows; it gives once, few, many or a size class.

j_call d_call v_call clone_size cdr3_nt cdr3_aa
TRBJ2-7 - TRBV9 few TGTGCCAGCAGTGTGATAGGGTCAGGGGAATACTACGAGCAGTACTTC CASSVIGSGEYYEQYF
TRBJ2-1 - TRBV6-8 - TGTGCCAGCAGTAACGGCGGAGGGTACAATGAGCAGTTCTTC CASSNGGGYNEQFF
TRBJ2-4 - TRBV28 - TGTGCCAGCAGCCCTAATGGGGGGCTCCACAAAAACATTCAGTACTTC CASSPNGGLHKNIQYF
TRBJ1-5 TRBD1 TRBV15 - TGTGCCACCAGCAGGGGGTACAGACAGGGAAGCAATCAGCCCCAGCATTTT CATSRGYRQGSNQPQHF
TRBJ2-6 TRBD1 TRBV6-8 - TGTGCCAGCAGTCCTCGACAGGGGGCTGCTGGGGCCAACGTCCTGACTTTC CASSPRQGAAGANVLTF
TRBJ2-2 - TRBV14 few TGTGCCAGCAGCCAAGAAATGGGTGGTTGGACCGGGGAGCTGTTTTTT CASSQEMGGWTGELFF
TRBJ1-5 - TRBV7-5 - TGTGCCAGCAGCTCCGGTAGGGTAGACCAGCCCCAGCATTTT CASSSGRVDQPQHF
TRBJ2-7 TRBD2 TRBV28 - TGTGCCAGCAGAATGACTAGCGGGAGGGGTTACGAGCAGTACTTC CASRMTSGRGYEQYF
TRBJ1-5 - TRBV11-3 - TGTGCCAGCAGCTTACCAGGGTTTGGCAATCAGCCCCAGCATTTT CASSLPGFGNQPQHF
TRBJ1-1 - TRBV12-5 few TGTGCTAGTGGCCTGCTTGGGGGCACTGAAGCTTTCTTT CASGLLGGTEAFF
TRBJ2-7 TRBD2 TRBV19 - TGTGCCAGTAGTACTTACCTAGGGAGGGAGAACGAGCAGTACTTC CASSTYLGRENEQYF
TRBJ1-3 - TRBV9 few TGTGCCAGCAGGGCGGGCTCTGGAAACACCATATATTTT CASRAGSGNTIYF
TRBJ2-3 - TRBV19 once TGTGCCAGTAGTGCGACAGGCACAGATACGCAGTATTTT CASSATGTDTQYF
TRBJ1-4 TRBD1 TRBV6-8 - TGTGCCAGCAGTGACAGGGGGCTTAAAGAAAAACTGTTTTTT CASSDRGLKEKLFF
TRBJ2-7 TRBD2 TRBV19 - TGTGCCAGTAGTCAAGGACTAGCGGGGTCCTACGAGCAGTACTTC CASSQGLAGSYEQYF
TRBJ1-3 - TRBV23-1 - TGCGCCAGCACCCCAGGGGTTGGAAACACCATATATTTT CASTPGVGNTIYF
TRBJ2-3 - TRBV6-1 few TGTGCCAGCAGTGAAGCGGGAGGCACAGATACGCAGTATTTT CASSEAGGTDTQYF
TRBJ1-1 - TRBV19 - TGTGCCAGCCACCCTGACCTTGGGGCTGAAGCTTTCTTT CASHPDLGAEAFF
TRBJ2-1 - TRBV6-1 - TGTGCCAGCAGTGAAGCCACGCGAGGGAATGAGCAGTTCTTC CASSEATRGNEQFF
TRBJ2-7 TRBD2 TRBV6-8 - TGTGCCAGCAGTCCACGACTAGCGAGCTACGAGCAGTACTTC CASSPRLASYEQYF
TRBJ1-2 TRBD1 TRBV6-8 - TGTGCCAGCAGTTACCCGGGACAGAGTGGCTATGGCTACACCTTC CASSYPGQSGYGYTF
TRBJ2-1 TRBD2 TRBV11-3 - TGTGCCAGCAGCCAAGGTAGCGCGGGAGGGCGTAATGAGCAGTTCTTC CASSQGSAGGRNEQFF
TRBJ2-1 TRBD2 TRBV28 - TGTGCCAGCAGTCTAGGACTAGGTTCAAATGAGCAGTTCTTC CASSLGLGSNEQFF
TRBJ2-7 - TRBV11-3 - TGTGCCAGCAGCTTGCGAGGTGCGGGGACCTACGAGCAGTACTTC CASSLRGAGTYEQYF
TRBJ2-2 TRBD2 TRBV11-3 - TGTGCCAGCAGCATGATGGGGGGGTATTACACCGGGGAGCTGTTTTTT CASSMMGGYYTGELFF
TRBJ2-7 TRBD1 TRBV29-1 - TGCAGCGTTGACCTCACAGGGGGTGAGCAGTACTTC CSVDLTGGEQYF
TRBJ2-2 TRBD2 TRBV7-4 - TGTGCCAGCAGTCGATCCAGACTAGCGGGAGGGACCGGGGAGCTGTTTTTT CASSRSRLAGGTGELFF
TRBJ2-5 TRBD2 TRBV28 - TGTGCCAGCAGTTTACTAGCGGCCCCCCAAGAGACCCAGTACTTC CASSLLAAPQETQYF
TRBJ1-4 - TRBV11-3 - TGTGCCAGCAGCTTGGAGGCAGCCAATAATGAAAAACTGTTTTTT CASSLEAANNEKLFF
TRBJ2-7 - TRBV12-2 - TGTGCCGGCTCCTACGGGGACAGGGGAGAGGACGAGCAGTACTTC CAGSYGDRGEDEQYF
TRBJ2-7 - TRBV28 few TGTGCCAGCAGACTCGGGACATTAGACGAGCAGTACTTC CASRLGTLDEQYF
TRBJ2-5 - TRBV9 - TGTGCCAGCAGCGTCCCCCCCGCGGAGACCCAGTACTTC CASSVPPAETQYF
TRBJ2-7 - TRBV11-3 medium-sized TGTGCCAGCAGCTTGCAGGGAGGTAACTCCTACGAGCAGTACTTC CASSLQGGNSYEQYF
TRBJ2-2 TRBD1 TRBV18 - TGTGCCAGCTCAATGACAGGGAATATCGGGGAGCTGTTTTTT CASSMTGNIGELFF
TRBJ2-7 TRBD1 TRBV9 medium-sized TGTGCCAGCAGCCAACAGGGGGCAAATTCCTACGAGCAGTACTTC CASSQQGANSYEQYF